The 8 T cell receptor beta chains in this list originate from one sample, sequenced in a study of CD8+CD57+ T cells in acquired aplastic anemia. It was genomic DNA that served as the template for profiling TCR beta VDJ and CDR3. TCRdb re-derived calls from the reads in MiXCR, one entry per CDR3 protein. The sample includes approximately 81,000 distinct CDR3 sequences, around 44% seen only once; the top ten take about 68%. Sequencing was done on a sample of sorted CD4+, CD8+, or CD8+CD57+ T cells (not recorded which) from PBMCs. Receptor source: a human donor in good health, serving as a control.

The CDR3 bases are TGTGCCAGCAGCTTAGGCAGGGAGTACGAGCAGTACTTC. It codes for CASSLGREYEQYF. J is TRBJ2-7 and V is TRBV7-8; either TRBD1 or TRBD2 may fit D (5 bases each). V was cut by 1 base and J by 4 bases, with 8 bases left in between. The germline gives CDR1 SGHVS, CDR2 FQNEAQ. CDR3 length equals 13 residues.

For this clonotype: A clone one base away is much larger, so this may be a read error. The chain links TRBV11-1 to TRBJ2-1; TRBD1 matches at 7 bases. Looked up from germline, CDR1 is SGHAT and CDR2 is FQDESV (reference sequence). This CDR3 comprises 16 residues. CDR3 residues: CASSPRQGASYNERFF. CDR3 bases: TGTGCCAGCAGCCCCAGACAGGGTGCCTCCTACAATGAGCGGTTCTTC. Filled out from reference TRBV11-1 and TRBJ2-1, the complete variable domain reads EAEVAQSPRYKITEKSQAVAFWCDPISGHATLYWYRQILGQGPELLVQFQDESVVDDSQLPKDRFSAERLKGVDSTLKIQPAELGDSAMYLCASSPRQGASYNERFFGPGTRLTVL.

The V and J genes are TRBV6-1 and TRBJ2-7; D is possibly TRBD2 (5 bases). V was pared by 4 bases and J by 6 bases, with 19 bases between. Germline CDR1 is MNHNS and CDR2 is SASEGT. The length of the CDR3 is 15 residues. As DNA, the CDR3 is TGTGCCAGCAGTGCAACACTCGTCGCGGGCGGCGAGCAGTACTTC. It yields the protein CASSATLVAGGEQYF.

The rearrangement links TRBV19 to TRBJ2-7; maybe TRBD1 (6 bases). CDR3 length equals 11 residues. Germline-derived CDR1 and CDR2 are LNHDA and SQIVND (reference sequence). Trimming took off 9 bases at V and 2 bases at J, with 8 bases between the two ends. DNA of the CDR3: TGTGCCAGCGGGGACACCTACGAGCAGTACTTC. This encodes CASGDTYEQYF.

This clonotype has only a few counts. The chain couples TRBV25-1 to TRBJ2-3; 8 bases are a match to TRBD2. The junction had 11 bases not matched to a gene; V was cut back by 6 bases and J by 6 bases. This CDR3 spans 15 amino acids. The germline V gene encodes CDR1 MGHDK and CDR2 SYGVNS. This CDR3 is CASSQAVTSGDTQYF. CDR3 in DNA: TGTGCCAGCAGCCAAGCCGTTACTAGCGGCGATACGCAGTATTTT.

This chain connects TRBV20-1 to TRBJ2-7, with D perhaps TRBD2 (5 bases). V lost 0 bases and J 3 bases, leaving 12 bases between the germline ends. The germline V gene encodes CDR1 DFQATT and CDR2 SNEGSKA (reference sequence). The CDR3 contains 14 residues. The chain's CDR3 is CSARDPLAGYEQYF. DNA of the CDR3: TGCAGTGCTAGAGATCCTTTGGCGGGCTACGAGCAGTACTTC.

This clonotype was seen a handful of times. The chain employs TRBV7-9 and TRBJ1-4; D not certain. Per the germline V gene, CDR1 is SEHNR and CDR2 is FQNEAQ (reference sequence). V was clipped by 5 bases and J by 5 bases, with 9 bases between them. The CDR3 consists of 13 residues. The CDR3 nucleotides are TGTGCCAGCAGCCCCGTTTCGAATGAAAAACTGTTTTTT. Translation: CASSPVSNEKLFF.

This clonotype came up many times. The chain links TRBV9 to TRBJ1-2; D ambiguous. Trimming pared 3 bases from V and 4 bases from J, leaving 10 bases between. From germline, CDR1 is SGDLS and CDR2 YYNGEE. CDR3 size: 13 residues. Written as DNA, the CDR3 is TGTGCCAGCAGCGGAAGTGAGTCCTATGGCTACACCTTC. It specifies CASSGSESYGYTF.